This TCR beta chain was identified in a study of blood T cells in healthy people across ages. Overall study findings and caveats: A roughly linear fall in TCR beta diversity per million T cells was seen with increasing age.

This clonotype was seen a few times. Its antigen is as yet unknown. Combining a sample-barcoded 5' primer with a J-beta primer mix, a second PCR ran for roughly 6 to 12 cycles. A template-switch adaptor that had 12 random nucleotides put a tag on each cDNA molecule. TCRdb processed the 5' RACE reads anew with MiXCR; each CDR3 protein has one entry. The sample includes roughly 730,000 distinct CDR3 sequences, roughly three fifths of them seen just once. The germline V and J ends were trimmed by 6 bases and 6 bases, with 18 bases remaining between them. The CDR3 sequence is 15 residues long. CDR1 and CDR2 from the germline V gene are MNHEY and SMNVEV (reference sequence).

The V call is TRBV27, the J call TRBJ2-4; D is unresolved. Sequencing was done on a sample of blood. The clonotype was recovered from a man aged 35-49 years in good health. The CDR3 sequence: CASSETVASPNIQYF. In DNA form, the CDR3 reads TGTGCCAGCAGCGAAACAGTGGCCAGTCCAAACATTCAGTACTTC.